This TCR beta chain is from a study of STAT5B mutations in CD4+ large granular lymphocyte leukemia. The repertoire was sequenced with immunoSEQ multiplex PCR; TCRdb's copy has only in-frame clones and lacks some. Among just over 40,000 clones listed, 81% were seen once. Per the germline V gene, CDR1 is SGHDN and CDR2 is FVKESK. This CDR3 is 17 amino acids long. V lost 1 base and J 2 bases, leaving 12 bases between the germline ends. The chain couples TRBV14 to TRBJ2-6; a possible D gene is TRBD2 (6 bases). The sample consisted of CD4+ T cells from blood buffy coats. This clonotype was sampled from a human donor in good health. The CDR3 nucleotides read TGTGCCAGCAGCCAAGCCGGGGGTTGGACTGGGGCCAACGTCCTGACTTTC. Protein: CASSQAGGWTGANVLTF.